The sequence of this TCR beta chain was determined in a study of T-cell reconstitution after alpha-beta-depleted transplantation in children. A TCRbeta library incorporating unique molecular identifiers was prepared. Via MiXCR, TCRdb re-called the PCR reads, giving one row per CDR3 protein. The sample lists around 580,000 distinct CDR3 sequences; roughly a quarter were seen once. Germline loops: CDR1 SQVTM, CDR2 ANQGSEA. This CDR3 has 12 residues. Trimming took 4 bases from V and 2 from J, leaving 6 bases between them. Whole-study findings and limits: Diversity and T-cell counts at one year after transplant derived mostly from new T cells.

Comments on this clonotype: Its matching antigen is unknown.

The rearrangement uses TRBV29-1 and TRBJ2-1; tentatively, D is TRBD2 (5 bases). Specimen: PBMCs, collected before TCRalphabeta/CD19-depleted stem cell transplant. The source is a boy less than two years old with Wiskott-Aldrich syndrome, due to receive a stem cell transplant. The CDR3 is CSVAGTYNEQFF. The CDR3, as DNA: TGCAGCGTTGCGGGAACCTACAATGAGCAGTTCTTC.